Presented here are 28 T cell receptor beta chains from one specimen sequenced in a study of cytomegalovirus exposure and HLA in healthy donors. PCR primers comprised 60 Vbeta and 13 Jbeta primers. Assay: immunoSEQ multiplex PCR; the TCRdb copy retains only in-frame clones and omits some. The table shows 150,000 to 200,000 clones, with 77% occurring only once. The sample taken for sequencing was PBMCs. These receptors were obtained from a woman aged 30 to 39 in good health and CMV-seropositive.

V and J are TRBV29-1 and TRBJ1-1; D may be TRBD1 (5 bases). CDR1 and CDR2 (germline): SQVTM, ANQGSEA. The CDR3 extends over 13 amino acids. With 7 bases removed from V and 5 bases from J, the gap between germline ends came to 17 bases. CDR3 sequence reads: CSGRTGGRTEAFF. Written as DNA, the CDR3 is TGCAGCGGCCGCACGGGGGGGAGGACTGAAGCTTTCTTT.

The chain recombines TRBV21-1 with TRBJ1-2. TRBV21-1 corresponds to a pseudogene. There are 13 residues in the CDR3. The CDR3 loop is CASSHQEEWGYTF. The CDR3 coding sequence is TGTGCCAGCAGCCATCAAGAGGAGTGGGGCTACACCTTC.

The chain uses TRBV9 and TRBJ1-2; no clear D. This CDR3 spans 15 amino acids. Germline CDR1 reads SGDLS; CDR2 reads YYNGEE. V was clipped by 2 bases and J by 0 bases, with 11 bases between them. The CDR3 here is CASSVDGSANYGYTF. CDR3 coding DNA: TGTGCCAGCAGCGTCGATGGCAGCGCTAACTATGGCTACACCTTC.

V gene TRBV5-4 combines with J gene TRBJ1-1; D remains unclear. CDR1 and CDR2 (germline): SGHNT, YYREEE (reference sequence). The CDR3 spans 13 residues. Trimming took 2 bases from V and 3 from J, leaving 8 bases between them. CDR3 in amino acids: CASSLTGYTEAFF. In DNA form, the CDR3 reads TGTGCCAGCAGCTTAACCGGGTACACTGAAGCTTTCTTT.

CDR3 residues: CASSPVGSANTGELFF. CDR3 DNA: TGTGCCAGCAGCCCGGTCGGTAGCGCGAACACCGGGGAGCTGTTTTTT. The chain is built from TRBV5-4 and TRBJ2-2, with D possibly matching TRBD2 (5 bases). Germline V gene lookup returns CDR1 SGHNT and CDR2 YYREEE (reference sequence). CDR3 size: 16 residues. The V gene lost 4 bases and the J gene lost 0 bases, with 13 bases spanning the gap.

The J gene is TRBJ2-1, the V gene TRBV5-6; the match to TRBD2 covers 8 bases. CDR1 is SGHDT and CDR2 is YYEEEE in the germline V gene. The CDR3 is made up of 16 amino acids. V shed 3 bases and J 5 bases; nucleotides not matched to a gene: 10. This chain's CDR3 is CASSSMSGSVHNEQFF. The CDR3 region has the DNA TGTGCCAGCAGCTCAATGAGCGGGAGCGTCCACAATGAGCAGTTCTTC.

The rearrangement joins TRBV7-2 to TRBJ1-1; TRBD1 might be the D (5 bases). The V gene's germline CDR1 is SGHTA and CDR2 FQGNSA. Trimming removed 5 bases at V and 1 base at J, with 14 bases between. The CDR3 has 15 amino acids. The CDR3, as DNA: TGTGCCAGCAGCCTTGGGGGGGTGTCGAACACTGAAGCTTTCTTT. It codes for CASSLGGVSNTEAFF.

Here the CDR3 reads CASSEEGGDTQYF. The CDR3 region has the DNA TGTGCCAGCAGTGAGGAGGGCGGCGATACGCAGTATTTT. The V gene is TRBV6-4, the J gene TRBJ2-3; possibly TRBD2 for D (6 bases). V was shortened by 3 bases and J by 6 bases, with 10 bases between the two germline ends. Germline V gene data show CDR1 as MRHNA and CDR2 as SNTAGT. This CDR3 comprises 13 residues.

The rearrangement uses TRBV6-1 and TRBJ1-2; D uncertain. The CDR3 covers 11 residues. Germline CDR1 is MNHNS and CDR2 is SASEGT. V was shortened by 5 bases and J by 4 bases, with 5 bases between the two germline ends. CDR3 DNA: TGTGCCAGCAGTTCATTCTATGGCTACACCTTC. The encoded protein is CASSSFYGYTF.

This clone was observed a single time. The chain carries TRBV11-2 and TRBJ2-7; 12 bases are shared with TRBD2. With V trimmed by 5 bases and J by 3 bases, 17 bases remained unmatched. From germline, CDR1 is SGHAT and CDR2 FQNNGV. The CDR3 sequence is 19 residues long. In DNA form, the CDR3 reads TGTGCCAGCAGCCCATTCCCTAGCGGGAGGGCACCCTACCTCTACGAGCAGTACTTC. Its protein product is CASSPFPSGRAPYLYEQYF.

This clone was detected only once. The chain links TRBV7-2 to TRBJ2-7; D gene unclear. The CDR3 is 11 residues long. V dropped 1 base and J dropped 6 bases, with 4 bases sitting between them. The germline gives CDR1 SGHTA, CDR2 FQGNSA. The CDR3 reads CASSLGAEQYF. The CDR3 DNA reads TGTGCCAGCAGCTTAGGGGCCGAGCAGTACTTC. The full variable domain, with the rest looked up from reference TRBV7-2 and TRBJ2-7, is GAGVSQSPSNKVTEKGKDVELRCDPISGHTALYWYRQSLGQGLEFLIYFQGNSAPDKSGLPSDRFSAERTGGSVSTLTIQRTQQEDSAVYLCASSLGAEQYFGPGTRLTVT.

The chain uses TRBV5-6 and TRBJ1-1; the D is unclear. The germline V gene has CDR1 SGHDT and CDR2 YYEEEE. The V gene lost 7 bases and the J gene lost 10 bases, with 14 bases spanning the gap. The CDR3 is 11 amino acids. In DNA form, the CDR3 reads TGTGCCAGCTCAGGCAATTCAGTAGCTTTCTTT. Translated: CASSGNSVAFF.

The rearrangement links TRBV28 to TRBJ1-2; no definite D call. The V gene's germline CDR1 is MDHEN and CDR2 SYDVKM. Trimming stripped 5 bases from V and 8 bases from J, with 6 bases between. CDR3 length equals 10 residues. Here the CDR3 reads CASSSRGYTF. The CDR3 DNA is TGTGCCAGCAGTAGCCGGGGCTACACCTTC.

Only one count was recorded for this clone. The chain has TRBV28 and TRBJ1-2; D is ambiguous. Germline assignment: CDR1 MDHEN and CDR2 SYDVKM. V was pared by 10 bases and J by 3 bases, with 9 bases between. This CDR3 contains 11 residues. The CDR3 reads CATHLYYGYTF. The CDR3 coding sequence is TGTGCCACTCACTTGTACTATGGCTACACCTTC.

The chain recombines TRBV19 with TRBJ1-5, with 7 bases matching TRBD1. The CDR3 runs 19 residues. Germline lookup yields CDR1 LNHDA and CDR2 SQIVND (reference sequence). Unmatched junction bases numbered 16, after V lost 0 bases and J lost 5 bases. CDR3 sequence: CASSIDPVGGAGDDQPQHF. DNA of the CDR3: TGTGCCAGTAGTATAGATCCCGTAGGGGGCGCAGGTGATGATCAGCCCCAGCATTTT.

The chain uses TRBV13 and TRBJ2-7; a weak D match, TRBD1 (5 bases). V lost 0 bases to trimming and J lost 5 bases, with 14 bases between them. Germline CDR1 is PRHDT and CDR2 is FYEKMQ (reference sequence). The CDR3 contains 15 residues. The CDR3 nucleotides are TGTGCCAGCAGCTTAGGCGAAGGCAGGGTCCACGAGCAGTACTTC. Residues: CASSLGEGRVHEQYF.

The chain is built from TRBV11-2 and TRBJ2-1; tentative D call: TRBD2 (6 bases). The CDR3 contains 15 residues. In germline, CDR1 is SGHAT, CDR2 FQNNGV. Trimming shortened V by 1 base and J by 7 bases, and 14 bases separated the two germline ends. CDR3: CASSLVAGRGNEQFF. Written as DNA, the CDR3 is TGTGCCAGCAGCTTAGTCGCGGGAAGAGGAAATGAGCAGTTCTTC.

The gene calls are TRBV4-2 and TRBJ2-7; D unclear. Germline V gene sequence: CDR1 LGHNA, CDR2 YNFKEQ. The CDR3 is 15 residues long. Trimming pared 1 base from V and 3 bases from J, leaving 13 bases between. CDR3 DNA: TGTGCCAGCAGCCAAGTCGTCGGAGCTAGCTACGAGCAGTACTTC. This sequence encodes CASSQVVGASYEQYF.

The chain joins TRBV5-6 to TRBJ2-5, with a weak D call TRBD2 (6 bases). Per the germline V gene, CDR1 is SGHDT and CDR2 is YYEEEE. The CDR3 is made up of 17 amino acids. V lost 4 bases and J lost 4, with 23 bases in between. The CDR3 DNA sequence: TGTGCCAGCAGCGCCCCGCAGGAGGGGCGAGGTAGAGAGACCCAGTACTTC. It yields the protein CASSAPQEGRGRETQYF.

V and J are TRBV28 and TRBJ1-5, with a tentative D call TRBD1 (5 bases). Trimming took 3 bases from V and 1 from J, leaving 10 bases between them. This CDR3 spans 15 amino acids. Germline V gene sequence: CDR1 MDHEN, CDR2 SYDVKM. CDR3 residues: CASSFERGSNQPQHF. Here the CDR3 DNA reads TGTGCCAGCAGTTTCGAAAGGGGAAGCAATCAGCCCCAGCATTTT. Using reference TRBV28 and TRBJ1-5 for the parts outside the CDR3, the full variable domain is DVKVTQSSRYLVKRTGEKVFLECVQDMDHENMFWYRQDPGLGLRLIYFSYDVKMKEKGDIPEGYSVSREKKERFSLILESASTNQTSMYLCASSFERGSNQPQHFGDGTRLSIL.

This chain connects TRBV9 to TRBJ2-2; TRBD1 agrees at 9 bases. Germline values: CDR1 SGDLS, CDR2 YYNGEE. V lost 4 bases, J lost 6 bases, and 7 bases stayed unmatched. The CDR3 consists of 15 residues. CDR3 amino acids: CASSSLQGAAGELFF. For the CDR3, the DNA is TGTGCCAGCAGCTCACTACAGGGGGCGGCCGGGGAGCTGTTTTTT.

This clone came up a few times. This chain joins TRBV6-1 and TRBJ2-6, with D possibly TRBD2 on 5 matching bases. This CDR3 contains 13 residues. Trimming left V 4 bases short and J 4 bases short, with 5 bases between. The V gene's germline CDR1 is MNHNS and CDR2 SASEGT. The CDR3 loop is CASSGRGANVLTF. The CDR3 DNA is TGTGCCAGCAGTGGGAGGGGGGCCAACGTCCTGACTTTC.

This chain links TRBV7-7 with TRBJ2-2, with 12 bases that match TRBD1. Germline trimming cut 4 bases from V and 4 bases from J; bases unmatched to any gene: 1. The CDR3 is made up of 15 amino acids. The V gene's germline CDR1 is SSHAT and CDR2 FNYEAQ (reference sequence). Here the CDR3 reads CASSSGQGATGELFF. CDR3 coding DNA: TGTGCCAGCAGCTCGGGACAGGGGGCCACCGGGGAGCTGTTTTTT.

This rearrangement joins TRBV19 to TRBJ2-7; D is perhaps TRBD2 (6 bases). The CDR3 consists of 14 residues. V was pared by 9 bases and J by 2 bases, with 17 bases between. The germline V gene encodes CDR1 LNHDA and CDR2 SQIVND (reference sequence). CDR3 loop: CASRSPGRPYEQYF. The CDR3 DNA reads as TGTGCCAGCCGATCGCCCGGGAGACCCTACGAGCAGTACTTC.

DNA for the CDR3: TGTGCCAGCAGTTACTCGGGACAAAGCAATCAGCCCCAGCATTTT. Translated: CASSYSGQSNQPQHF. This chain uses TRBV6-5 with TRBJ1-5; possibly TRBD1 for D (6 bases). The CDR3 consists of 15 residues. Germline assignment: CDR1 MNHEY and CDR2 SVGAGI. Trimming stripped 0 bases from V and 1 base from J, with 7 bases between.

CDR3 sequence (DNA): TGTGCCAGCAGCCATGGACAGGTCAATCAGCCCCAGCATTTT. It encodes CASSHGQVNQPQHF. The chain is built from TRBV7-9 and TRBJ1-5, with 7 bases lining up with TRBD1. This CDR3 has 14 amino acids. Germline V gene sequence: CDR1 SEHNR, CDR2 FQNEAQ (reference sequence). The junction had 4 bases not matched to a gene; V was cut back by 5 bases and J by 3 bases.

V gene TRBV6-5 combines with J gene TRBJ2-3, with 9 bases lining up with TRBD2. V was clipped by 2 bases and J by 5 bases; unmatched bases: 5. The CDR3 runs 15 residues. CDR1 and CDR2 (germline): MNHEY, SVGAGI. The CDR3 reads CASSYGREGVDTQYF. The CDR3 DNA reads TGTGCCAGCAGTTACGGGCGGGAGGGGGTAGATACGCAGTATTTT.

The chain carries TRBV2 and TRBJ2-5, with 9 bases that match TRBD1. Germline V gene data show CDR1 as SNHLY and CDR2 as FYNNEI. J gave up 4 bases and V 3 bases, and 9 bases lay outside the gene matches. The CDR3 runs 16 residues. The CDR3 bases are TGTGCCAGCAGTGACCGGGACAGGGCTTCGACAGAGACCCAGTACTTC. Protein sequence: CASSDRDRASTETQYF. The full variable domain, in which reference TRBV2 and TRBJ2-5 provide the parts outside the CDR3, is EPEVTQTPSHQVTQMGQEVILRCVPISNHLYFYWYRQILGQKVEFLVSFYNNEISEKSEIFDDQFSVERPDGSNFTLKIRSTKLEDSAMYFCASSDRDRASTETQYFGPGTRLLVL.